This TCR beta chain is drawn from a study of a mutant IDH1 vaccine in newly diagnosed glioma. Study as a whole: Antecedent treatment encompassed radiotherapy, temozolomide, or their combination; the majority received both.

Sequenced by immunoSEQ multiplex PCR; TCRdb stores in-frame clones only, minus some. Here the sample spans under 35,000 clones, about 70% being singletons. V was cut by 0 bases and J by 8 bases, with 17 bases left in between. This CDR3 region has 16 residues. Germline V gene data show CDR1 as MGHRA and CDR2 as YSYEKL. The time point: week 35, safety follow-up. In the vaccine, a single dose held 300 ug of the mutant IDH1 20-mer peptide, along with topical imiquimod. With regard to this clone: Its antigen is still unknown.

The V and J genes are TRBV4-1 and TRBJ2-4; perhaps TRBD2 as D (6 bases). The material was PBMCs, obtained from a glioma patient whose treatment included an IDH1 peptide vaccine. The receptor was isolated from a man aged 50 to 59 with glioma. The CDR3 region is CASSQERQAPGDIQYF. CDR3 sequence (DNA): TGCGCCAGCAGCCAAGAAAGGCAGGCTCCGGGGGACATTCAGTACTTC.